The 12 T cell receptor beta chains reported below all come from one sample, sequenced in a study of PD-1 blockade in classical Hodgkin lymphoma. Each and every patient relapsed after autologous stem cell transplantation, and patients got differing brentuximab vedotin exposure. The assay was immunoSEQ multiplex PCR, and TCRdb's table has in-frame clones only and misses some. This table holds roughly 70,000 clones, 65% to 75% found once. The sequencing here drew on peripheral blood mononuclear cells (PBMCs), taken before the second cycle of nivolumab. These receptors all come from a human donor with classical Hodgkin lymphoma.

This clone was counted between two and nine times. V usage is TRBV19 and J usage is TRBJ1-2; no clear D gene. Germline CDR1 LNHDA, CDR2 SQIVND (reference sequence). Trimming removed 7 bases at V and 4 bases at J, with 10 bases between. This CDR3 contains 12 residues. In DNA, the CDR3 is TGTGCCAGTAACGAGGGTTTCTATGGCTACACCTTC. Its translation: CASNEGFYGYTF.

This clone has just a few counts. The chain has TRBV28 and TRBJ2-3; 9 bases are a match to TRBD2. V lost 2 bases to trimming and J lost 3 bases; unmatched junction nucleotides: 6. The CDR3 sequence is 16 residues long. The V gene's germline CDR1 is MDHEN and CDR2 SYDVKM. CDR3 protein: CASSLASSGVTDTQYF. DNA for the CDR3: TGTGCCAGCAGTTTAGCGTCTAGCGGGGTAACAGATACGCAGTATTTT.

The rearrangement joins TRBV5-1 to TRBJ2-5; D is uncertain. CDR1 SGHRS and CDR2 YFSETQ come from the germline V gene. The CDR3 runs to 14 residues. The V end lost 2 bases, the J end lost 4 bases, and 12 bases lay between the germline ends. CDR3 DNA sequence: TGCGCCAGCAGCTTCTTGGGGAATTTAGAGACCCAGTACTTC. It is translated as CASSFLGNLETQYF.

The chain carries TRBV15 and TRBJ2-7; 7 bases align to TRBD1. Germline CDR1 and CDR2: LNHNV and YYDKDF (reference sequence). The CDR3 contains 17 residues. Losses at the gene ends were 0 bases for V and 0 bases for J; bases not matched to a gene: 8. DNA of the CDR3: TGTGCCACCAGCAGAGATCAGAGGGGGCTAGACTCCTACGAGCAGTACTTC. This translates into CATSRDQRGLDSYEQYF.

The chain joins TRBV7-9 to TRBJ1-2; D uncertain. The CDR3 contains 11 residues. Germline CDR1 SEHNR, CDR2 FQNEAQ (reference sequence). V shed 4 bases and J shed 8 bases, with 8 bases lying between them. CDR3 DNA: TGTGCCAGCAGCTCCTGGGCCGGCTACACCTTC. Translation gives CASSSWAGYTF.

The rearrangement uses TRBV2 and TRBJ1-3; a possible D gene is TRBD1 (6 bases). Germline assignment: CDR1 SNHLY and CDR2 FYNNEI. CDR3 length equals 15 residues. Trimming stripped 5 bases from V and 4 bases from J, with 15 bases between. The CDR3 region is CASSRDTAGGNTIYF. CDR3 DNA sequence: TGTGCCAGCAGTCGGGACACCGCGGGGGGAAACACCATATATTTT.

This clone was found once. CDR3 region: CASSYGQEYTEAFF. The CDR3 DNA is TGTGCCAGCAGTTACGGGCAGGAGTACACTGAAGCTTTCTTT. The rearrangement links TRBV6-5 to TRBJ1-1; D uncertain. Trimming removed 2 bases from V and 3 bases from J, with 10 bases in between. The CDR3 is made up of 14 amino acids. Germline V gives CDR1 MNHEY, CDR2 SVGAGI.

This clone was picked up a small number of times. This chain uses TRBV4-1 with TRBJ1-1, with TRBD1 as a possible D gene (5 bases). The CDR3 runs to 14 residues. Germline values: CDR1 MGHRA, CDR2 YSYEKL. V was trimmed by 0 bases and J by 3 bases, leaving 8 bases between them. The CDR3 here is CASSQEARDTEAFF. The CDR3 DNA reads as TGCGCCAGCAGCCAAGAGGCCAGGGACACTGAAGCTTTCTTT.

The chain has TRBV4-2 and TRBJ2-5; 11 positions agree with TRBD2. The V and J ends lost 3 bases and 5 bases, in that order; junction bases with no gene match: 11. CDR1 is LGHNA, CDR2 YNFKEQ, per germline. The CDR3 length is 17 residues. The CDR3 coding sequence is TGTGCCAGCAGCCACTATGGGACTAGCGGTCCGCGGGAGACCCAGTACTTC. This gives the protein CASSHYGTSGPRETQYF.

The V gene is TRBV5-4, the J gene TRBJ2-1, with D possibly TRBD1 on 6 matching bases. The V gene's germline CDR1 is SGHNT and CDR2 YYREEE (reference sequence). V was cut by 3 bases and J by 7 bases, with 11 bases left in between. The CDR3 length is 13 residues. In nucleotides, the CDR3 is TGTGCCAGCAGCTCCTGGACAGATAATGAGCAGTTCTTC. Amino acid sequence: CASSSWTDNEQFF. Combining the CDR3 with reference TRBV5-4 and TRBJ2-1 gives the whole variable domain ETGVTQSPTHLIKTRGQQVTLRCSSQSGHNTVSWYQQALGQGPQFIFQYYREEENGRGNFPPRFSGLQFPNYSSELNVNALELDDSALYLCASSSWTDNEQFFGPGTRLTVL.

This clone was observed at least ten times. The chain is built from TRBV5-5 and TRBJ1-2; D unclear. CDR3 size: 15 residues. Germline lookup yields CDR1 SGHKS and CDR2 YYEKEE (reference sequence). V lost 4 bases, J lost 0 bases, and 13 bases lay in between. The CDR3 region is CASSLLIPTNYGYTF. For the CDR3, the DNA is TGTGCCAGCAGCCTCCTCATACCCACTAACTATGGCTACACCTTC.

The chain recombines TRBV29-1 with TRBJ2-2, with D possibly called TRBD1 or TRBD2 (5 bases each). The CDR3 length is 16 residues. Germline V gene sequence: CDR1 SQVTM, CDR2 ANQGSEA. V dropped 6 bases and J dropped 4 bases, with 21 bases sitting between them. CDR3 DNA: TGCAGCGTGCCCAATCGAGGGGCGGATGCCACCGGGGAGCTGTTTTTT. Amino acids: CSVPNRGADATGELFF.